The following is a TCR beta chain sequence with its context. Its target is unknown. This CDR3 contains 12 residues. V lost 3 bases to trimming and J lost 8 bases, with 13 bases between them. In germline, CDR1 is SQVTM, CDR2 ANQGSEA. The data derive from a study of shared clonotypes between healthy human individuals. Profiling relied on immunoSEQ multiplex PCR, and the TCRdb table lists in-frame clones only, not all of them. The table has about 2,200,000 clones, approximately 94% seen once; the top ten hold under 2%. CD45RO-negative CD8 cells positively selected for CCR7 made up the naive population, which excluded terminally differentiated effector memory CD45RA+ cells. Healthy adults negative for HIV, lacking recent acute infections or vaccinations, served as donors. Study-level findings and limits: Researchers sampled blood only, noting tissue repertoires likely differ. Of the naive CD4 clonotypes, roughly 5% were shared across a handful of donors. Owing to a small donor count, the genetic and exposure-history diversity represented was limited.

Sequencing input: naive CD8+ T cells from PBMCs. This clonotype was sampled from a man in his late teens or twenties in good health. Some clones in this sample may be carry-over from other donors' samples. The V gene is TRBV29-1, the J gene TRBJ1-2; no clear D. Here the CDR3 reads CSVEEGKEGYTF. The CDR3 coding sequence is TGCAGCGTTGAGGAGGGTAAGGAGGGCTACACCTTC.